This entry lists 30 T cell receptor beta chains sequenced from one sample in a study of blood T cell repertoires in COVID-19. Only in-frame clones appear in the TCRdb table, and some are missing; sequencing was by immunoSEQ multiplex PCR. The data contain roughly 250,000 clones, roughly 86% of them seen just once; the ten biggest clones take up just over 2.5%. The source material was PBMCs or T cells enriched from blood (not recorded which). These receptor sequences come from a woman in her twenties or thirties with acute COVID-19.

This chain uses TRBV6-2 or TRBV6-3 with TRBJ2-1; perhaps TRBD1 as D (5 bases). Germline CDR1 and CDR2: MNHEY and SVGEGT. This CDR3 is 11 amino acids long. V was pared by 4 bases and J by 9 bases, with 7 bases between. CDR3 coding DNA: TGTGCCAGCAGTTGGACAAGTGAGCAGTTCTTC. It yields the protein CASSWTSEQFF.

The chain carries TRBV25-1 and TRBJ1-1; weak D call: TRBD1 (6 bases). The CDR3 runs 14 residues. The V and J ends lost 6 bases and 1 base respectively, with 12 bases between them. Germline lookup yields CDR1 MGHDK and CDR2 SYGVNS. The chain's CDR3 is CASRADRWNTEAFF. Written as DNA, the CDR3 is TGTGCCAGCAGGGCCGACAGGTGGAACACTGAAGCTTTCTTT. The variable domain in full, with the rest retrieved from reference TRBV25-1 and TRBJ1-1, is EADIYQTPRYLVIGTGKKITLECSQTMGHDKMYWYQQDPGMELHLIHYSYGVNSTEKGDLSSESTVSRIRTEHFPLTLESARPSHTSQYLCASRADRWNTEAFFGQGTRLTVV.

CDR3 sequence: CASSPQKGGGGNPDTQYF. The CDR3 DNA reads TGCGCCAGCAGCCCACAAAAGGGCGGAGGCGGGAACCCAGATACGCAGTATTTT. The rearrangement uses TRBV4-3 and TRBJ2-3; TRBD2 might be the D (6 bases). The CDR3 runs 18 residues. The V and J ends lost 4 bases and 4 bases respectively, with 24 bases between them. CDR1 is LGHNA and CDR2 is YSLEER in the germline V gene.

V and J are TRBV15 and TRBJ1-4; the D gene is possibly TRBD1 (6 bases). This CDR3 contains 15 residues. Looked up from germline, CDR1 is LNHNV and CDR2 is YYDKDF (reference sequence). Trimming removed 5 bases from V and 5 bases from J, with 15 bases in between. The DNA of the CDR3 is TGTGCCACCAGCCCAAGGGACACGGAAAATGAAAAACTGTTTTTT. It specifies CATSPRDTENEKLFF.

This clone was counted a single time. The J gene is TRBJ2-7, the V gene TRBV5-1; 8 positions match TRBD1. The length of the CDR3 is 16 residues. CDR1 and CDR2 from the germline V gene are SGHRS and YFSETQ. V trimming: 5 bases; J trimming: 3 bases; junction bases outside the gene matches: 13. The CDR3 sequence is CASSPSQGADGYEQYF. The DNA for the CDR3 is TGCGCCAGCAGTCCCTCTCAGGGGGCGGACGGCTACGAGCAGTACTTC.

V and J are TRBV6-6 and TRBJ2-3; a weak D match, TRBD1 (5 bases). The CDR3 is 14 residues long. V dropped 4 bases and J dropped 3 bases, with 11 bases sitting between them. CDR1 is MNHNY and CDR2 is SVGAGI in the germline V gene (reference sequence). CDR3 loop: CASSFRQFTDTQYF. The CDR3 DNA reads TGTGCCAGCAGTTTCAGACAGTTTACAGATACGCAGTATTTT.

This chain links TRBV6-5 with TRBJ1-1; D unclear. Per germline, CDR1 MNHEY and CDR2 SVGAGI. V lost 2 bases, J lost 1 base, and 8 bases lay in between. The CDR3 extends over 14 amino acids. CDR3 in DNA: TGTGCCAGCAGTTACGACTCTACGAACACTGAAGCTTTCTTT. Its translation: CASSYDSTNTEAFF.

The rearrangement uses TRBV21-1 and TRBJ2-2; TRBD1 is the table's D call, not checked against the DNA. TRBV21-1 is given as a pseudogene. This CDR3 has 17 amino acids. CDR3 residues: CASSNQGWDRLTGELFF. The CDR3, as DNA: TGTGCCAGCAGCAATCAGGGGTGGGACAGGCTCACCGGGGAGCTGTTTTTT.

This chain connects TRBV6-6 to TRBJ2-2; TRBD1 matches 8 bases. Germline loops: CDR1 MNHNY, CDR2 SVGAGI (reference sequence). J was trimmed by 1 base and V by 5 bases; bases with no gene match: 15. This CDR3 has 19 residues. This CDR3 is CASSHRLRTGSMNTGELFF. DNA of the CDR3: TGTGCCAGCAGTCACCGACTACGGACAGGGAGTATGAACACCGGGGAGCTGTTTTTT.

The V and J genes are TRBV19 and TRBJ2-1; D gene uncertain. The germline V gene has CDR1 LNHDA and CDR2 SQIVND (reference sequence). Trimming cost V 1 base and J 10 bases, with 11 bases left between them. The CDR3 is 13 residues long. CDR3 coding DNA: TGTGCCAGTAGTATAGGCAGCGAGAAGGAGCAGTTCTTC. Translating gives CASSIGSEKEQFF.

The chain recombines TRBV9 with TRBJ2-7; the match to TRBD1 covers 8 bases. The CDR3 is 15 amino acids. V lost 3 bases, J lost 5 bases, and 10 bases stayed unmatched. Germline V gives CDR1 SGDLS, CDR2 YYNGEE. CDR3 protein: CASSGGDRGIHEQYF. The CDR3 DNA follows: TGTGCCAGCAGCGGGGGAGACAGGGGAATCCACGAGCAGTACTTC.

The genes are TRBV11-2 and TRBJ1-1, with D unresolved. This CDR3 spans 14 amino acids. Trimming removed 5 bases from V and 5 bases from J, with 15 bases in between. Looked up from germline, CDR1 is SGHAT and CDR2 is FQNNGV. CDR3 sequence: CASSPELGGTEAFF. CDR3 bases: TGTGCCAGCAGCCCTGAGCTGGGAGGGACTGAAGCTTTCTTT.

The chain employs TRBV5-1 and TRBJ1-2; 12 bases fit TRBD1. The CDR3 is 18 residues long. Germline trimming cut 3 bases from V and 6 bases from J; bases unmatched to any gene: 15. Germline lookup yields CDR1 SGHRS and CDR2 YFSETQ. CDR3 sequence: CASSSDPGQGAQGDGYTF. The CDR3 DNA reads TGCGCCAGCAGCTCGGACCCGGGACAGGGGGCCCAAGGGGATGGCTACACCTTC.

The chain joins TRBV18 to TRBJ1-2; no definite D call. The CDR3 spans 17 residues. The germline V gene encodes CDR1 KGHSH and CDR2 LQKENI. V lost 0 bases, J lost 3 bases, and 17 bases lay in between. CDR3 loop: CASSPPYGTVTHYGYTF. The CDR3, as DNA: TGTGCCAGCTCACCACCGTATGGTACAGTGACGCACTATGGCTACACCTTC.

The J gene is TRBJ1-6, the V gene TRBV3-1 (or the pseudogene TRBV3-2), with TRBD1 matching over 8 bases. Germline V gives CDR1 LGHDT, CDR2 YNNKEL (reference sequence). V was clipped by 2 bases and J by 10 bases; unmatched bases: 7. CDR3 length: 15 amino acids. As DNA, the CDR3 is TGTGCCAGCAGCCAAACCGGGACAGGTCCGTCACCCCTCCACTTT. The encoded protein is CASSQTGTGPSPLHF.

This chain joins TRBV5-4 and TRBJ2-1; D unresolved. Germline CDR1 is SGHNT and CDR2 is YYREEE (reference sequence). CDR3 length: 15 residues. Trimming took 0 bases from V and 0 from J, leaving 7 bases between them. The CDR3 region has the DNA TGTGCCAGCAGCTTGGACATTGGCTCCTACAATGAGCAGTTCTTC. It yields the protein CASSLDIGSYNEQFF. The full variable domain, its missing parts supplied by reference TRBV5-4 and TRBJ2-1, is ETGVTQSPTHLIKTRGQQVTLRCSSQSGHNTVSWYQQALGQGPQFIFQYYREEENGRGNFPPRFSGLQFPNYSSELNVNALELDDSALYLCASSLDIGSYNEQFFGPGTRLTVL.

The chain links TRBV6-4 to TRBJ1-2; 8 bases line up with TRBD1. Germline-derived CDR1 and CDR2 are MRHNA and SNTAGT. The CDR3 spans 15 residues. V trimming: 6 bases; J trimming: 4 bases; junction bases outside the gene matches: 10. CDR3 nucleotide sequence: TGTGCCAGCAGGGCCGCCCCGACAGGGGCCTATGGCTACACCTTC. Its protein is CASRAAPTGAYGYTF.

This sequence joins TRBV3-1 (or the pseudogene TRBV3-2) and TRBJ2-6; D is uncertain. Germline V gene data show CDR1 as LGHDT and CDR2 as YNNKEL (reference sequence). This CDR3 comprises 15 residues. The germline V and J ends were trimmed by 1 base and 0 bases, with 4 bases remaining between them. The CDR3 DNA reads TGTGCCAGCAGCCAAGCCTCCTCTGGGGCCAACGTCCTGACTTTC. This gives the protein CASSQASSGANVLTF.

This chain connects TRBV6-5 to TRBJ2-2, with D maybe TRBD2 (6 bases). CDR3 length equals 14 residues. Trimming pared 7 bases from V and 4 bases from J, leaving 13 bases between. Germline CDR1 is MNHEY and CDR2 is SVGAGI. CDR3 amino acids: CASKERGSTGELFF. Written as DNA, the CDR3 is TGTGCCAGCAAGGAACGGGGGAGCACCGGGGAGCTGTTTTTT.

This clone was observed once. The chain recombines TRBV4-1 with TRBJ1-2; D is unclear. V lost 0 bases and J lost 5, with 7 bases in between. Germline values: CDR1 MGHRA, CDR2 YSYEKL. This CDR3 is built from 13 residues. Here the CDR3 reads CASSQESGYGYTF. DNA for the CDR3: TGCGCCAGCAGCCAAGAATCAGGATATGGCTACACCTTC.

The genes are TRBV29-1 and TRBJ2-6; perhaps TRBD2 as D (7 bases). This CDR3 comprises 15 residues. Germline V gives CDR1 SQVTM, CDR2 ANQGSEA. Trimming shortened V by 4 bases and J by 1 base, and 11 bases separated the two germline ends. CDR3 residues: CSVGEGGSGANVLTF. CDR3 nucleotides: TGCAGCGTTGGGGAGGGGGGTTCTGGGGCCAACGTCCTGACTTTC.

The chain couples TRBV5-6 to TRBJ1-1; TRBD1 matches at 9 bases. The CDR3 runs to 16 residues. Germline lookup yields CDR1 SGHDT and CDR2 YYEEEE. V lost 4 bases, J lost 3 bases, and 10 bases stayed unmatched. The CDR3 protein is CASSPSGGDRDTEAFF. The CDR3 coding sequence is TGTGCCAGCAGCCCGTCCGGTGGGGACAGGGACACTGAAGCTTTCTTT.

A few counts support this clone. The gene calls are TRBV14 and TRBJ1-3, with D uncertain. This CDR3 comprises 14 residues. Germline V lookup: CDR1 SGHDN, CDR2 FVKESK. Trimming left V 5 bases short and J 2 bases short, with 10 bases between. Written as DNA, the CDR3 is TGTGCCAGCAGCGCCGACATGGCTGGAAACACCATATATTTT. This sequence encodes CASSADMAGNTIYF.

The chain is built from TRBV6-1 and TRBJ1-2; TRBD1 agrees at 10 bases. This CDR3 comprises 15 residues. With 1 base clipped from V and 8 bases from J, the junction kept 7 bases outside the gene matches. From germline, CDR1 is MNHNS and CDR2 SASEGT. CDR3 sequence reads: CASSEVRQGAQGYTF. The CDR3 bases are TGTGCCAGCAGTGAAGTCCGACAGGGGGCGCAGGGCTACACCTTC.

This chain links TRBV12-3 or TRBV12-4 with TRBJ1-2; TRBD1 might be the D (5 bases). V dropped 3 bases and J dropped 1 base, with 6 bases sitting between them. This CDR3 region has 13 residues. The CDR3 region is CASSLTDNYGYTF. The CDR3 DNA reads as TGTGCCAGCAGTTTGACAGATAACTATGGCTACACCTTC.

CDR3 in DNA: TGTGCCAGCAAACGACAGGGGGCGATCACCGGGGAGCTGTTTTTT. It encodes CASKRQGAITGELFF. This chain uses TRBV5-4 with TRBJ2-2; 10 bases line up with TRBD1. Germline loops: CDR1 SGHNT, CDR2 YYREEE (reference sequence). This CDR3 comprises 15 residues. Unmatched junction bases numbered 6, after V lost 6 bases and J lost 4 bases. Based on the CDR3 plus reference TRBV5-4 and TRBJ2-2, the full variable domain is ETGVTQSPTHLIKTRGQQVTLRCSSQSGHNTVSWYQQALGQGPQFIFQYYREEENGRGNFPPRFSGLQFPNYSSELNVNALELDDSALYLCASKRQGAITGELFFGEGSRLTVL.

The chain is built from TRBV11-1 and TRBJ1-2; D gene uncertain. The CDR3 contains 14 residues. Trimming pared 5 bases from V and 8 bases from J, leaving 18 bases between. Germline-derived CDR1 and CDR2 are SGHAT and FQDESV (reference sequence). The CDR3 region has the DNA TGTGCCAGCAGCCCCACAACGGGATCCTCAGGCTACACCTTC. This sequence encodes CASSPTTGSSGYTF.

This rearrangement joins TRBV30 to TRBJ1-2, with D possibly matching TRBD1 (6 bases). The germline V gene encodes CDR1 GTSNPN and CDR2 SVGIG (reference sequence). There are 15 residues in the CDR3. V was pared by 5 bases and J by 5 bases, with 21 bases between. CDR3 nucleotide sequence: TGTGCCTGGGGATTTACAGGGAATTTTGGTTATGGCTACACCTTC. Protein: CAWGFTGNFGYGYTF.

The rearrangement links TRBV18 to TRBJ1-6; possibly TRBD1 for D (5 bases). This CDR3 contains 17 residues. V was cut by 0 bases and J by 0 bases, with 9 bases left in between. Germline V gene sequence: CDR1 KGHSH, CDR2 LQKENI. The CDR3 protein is CASSPPLDSSYNSPLHF. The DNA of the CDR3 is TGTGCCAGCTCACCACCGCTTGACAGCTCCTATAATTCACCCCTCCACTTT.

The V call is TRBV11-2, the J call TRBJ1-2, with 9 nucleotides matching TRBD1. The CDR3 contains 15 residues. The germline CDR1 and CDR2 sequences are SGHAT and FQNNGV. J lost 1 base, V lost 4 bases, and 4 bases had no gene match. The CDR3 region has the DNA TGTGCCAGCAGCTCGCGACAGGGGGGTAACTATGGCTACACCTTC. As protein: CASSSRQGGNYGYTF.